One T cell receptor (beta chain) is described in this entry. Its antigen is currently unknown. This record belongs to a study of yellow fever vaccine responses in identical twins. Using its own MiXCR run on the RT-PCR reads, TCRdb lists one record per CDR3 protein. The sample holds 800 to 1,100 distinct CDR3 sequences, approximately 82% seen once. Study-wide points: Twins' vaccine T cell response reportedly seemed partly convergent, partly personalized.

Per the germline V gene, CDR1 is KGHSH and CDR2 is LQKENI. Trimming cost V 0 bases and J 7 bases; bases outside gene matches: 8. This CDR3 has 16 amino acids. The genes are TRBV18 and TRBJ2-3; 9 positions agree with TRBD2. This sequence was found in a female donor who received the yellow fever vaccine. Sequencing was performed on T cells from blood (PBMCs), unsorted or a sorted subset (not recorded which), taken before or after yellow fever vaccination (not recorded which). The CDR3 DNA reads TGTGCCAGCTCACCACCTGGCGGGAGGGCCGGAAATACGCAGTATTTT. This encodes CASSPPGGRAGNTQYF.